A single sample is the source of the 16 T cell receptor beta chains below, sequenced in a study of blood T cell repertoires in COVID-19. Generated by immunoSEQ multiplex PCR, the TCRdb table keeps only in-frame clones and is missing some. Found here are about 320,000 clones, roughly nine tenths of them singletons; the top ten hold 2% to 3%. Sequences were obtained from PBMCs or T cells enriched from blood (not recorded which). The receptor source for this set is a man aged 55 to 69 who had recovered from COVID-19.

A single count supports this clone. V is TRBV5-5 and J is TRBJ1-2; no clear D. CDR1 and CDR2 from the germline V gene are SGHKS and YYEKEE (reference sequence). This CDR3 region has 15 residues. The germline V and J ends were trimmed by 0 bases and 5 bases, with 14 bases remaining between them. CDR3 sequence reads: CASSLGTAEEYGYTF. The CDR3, as DNA: TGTGCCAGCAGCTTGGGTACCGCAGAAGAATATGGCTACACCTTC.

The chain employs TRBV5-1 and TRBJ2-5, with TRBD1 identical over 7 bases. The CDR3 has 15 amino acids. Losses at the gene ends were 0 bases for V and 2 bases for J; bases not matched to a gene: 4. Germline V CDR1 and CDR2: SGHRS, YFSETQ. Here the CDR3 DNA reads TGCGCCAGCAGCTTGGTTATGGGACAGCAAGAGACCCAGTACTTC. Translation: CASSLVMGQQETQYF.

The chain couples TRBV12-5 to TRBJ2-7, with unresolved D. V lost 1 base and J 9 bases, leaving 10 bases between the germline ends. This CDR3 region has 12 residues. Germline CDR1 is LGHNT and CDR2 is FRNRAP. For the CDR3, the DNA is TGTGCTAGTGGTTTGGGGCCACGAGGGCAGTACTTC. As protein: CASGLGPRGQYF.

CDR3 loop: CASSPQGLVTGELFF. For the CDR3, the DNA is TGTGCCAGCAGCCCCCAGGGTTTGGTTACCGGGGAGCTGTTTTTT. The chain couples TRBV3-1 (or the pseudogene TRBV3-2) to TRBJ2-2, with a weak D call TRBD1 (5 bases). CDR1 LGHDT and CDR2 YNNKEL come from the germline V gene (reference sequence). Trimming took 4 bases from V and 5 from J, leaving 14 bases between them. This CDR3 is built from 15 residues.

The rearrangement joins TRBV5-5 to TRBJ2-7, with TRBD2 matching over 9 bases. The J segment lost 4 bases and the V segment lost 0 bases, leaving 8 bases of the junction unmatched. The CDR3 loop spans 16 amino acids. CDR1 and CDR2 (germline): SGHKS, YYEKEE (reference sequence). The CDR3 sequence: CASSLEGGLASYEQYF. CDR3 bases: TGTGCCAGCAGCTTGGAGGGGGGACTAGCCTCGTACGAGCAGTACTTC.

This clone was counted a single time. This chain joins TRBV5-1 and TRBJ2-3; 10 bases match TRBD2. V was clipped by 0 bases and J by 2 bases; unmatched bases: 3. Germline CDR1 reads SGHRS; CDR2 reads YFSETQ. The length of the CDR3 is 16 residues. The CDR3 bases are TGCGCCAGCAGCTTGGCAACTAGCGGGACCACAGATACGCAGTATTTT. This encodes CASSLATSGTTDTQYF.

The chain links TRBV27 to TRBJ2-5; D may be TRBD2 (5 bases). The CDR3 is 15 amino acids. Looked up from germline, CDR1 is MNHEY and CDR2 is SMNVEV (reference sequence). The ends were cut back, 5 bases at V and 5 bases at J, with 18 bases in the middle. The CDR3 is CASSPGGSPGETQYF. The CDR3 DNA is TGTGCCAGCAGTCCCGGCGGGTCCCCGGGGGAGACCCAGTACTTC.

The chain uses TRBV29-1 and TRBJ2-2, with D possibly matching TRBD2 (6 bases). The ends were cut back, 4 bases at V and 2 bases at J, with 11 bases in the middle. The CDR3 runs to 14 residues. From germline, CDR1 is SQVTM and CDR2 ANQGSEA. The CDR3 region has the DNA TGCAGCGTTGGAGTTAGCGGAAACACCGGGGAGCTGTTTTTT. Protein: CSVGVSGNTGELFF.

This clone was seen once. The genes are TRBV3-1 (or the pseudogene TRBV3-2) and TRBJ1-1; tentative D call: TRBD1 (5 bases). Germline CDR1 LGHDT, CDR2 YNNKEL (reference sequence). The ends were cut back, 1 base at V and 7 bases at J, with 7 bases in the middle. This CDR3 has 12 residues. Here the CDR3 reads CASSQAGGEAFF. CDR3 sequence (DNA): TGTGCCAGCAGCCAAGCCGGGGGTGAAGCTTTCTTT.

This chain connects TRBV10-2 to TRBJ2-7, with 9 bases matching TRBD1. The junction had 8 bases not matched to a gene; V was cut back by 9 bases and J by 5 bases. Germline V gene lookup returns CDR1 WSHSY and CDR2 SAAADI. The CDR3 sequence is 13 residues long. The CDR3 DNA reads TGCGCCAGATCCCGGGACAGGGCAAACGAGCAGTACTTC. Protein: CARSRDRANEQYF.

As for this clone: Other nucleotide sequences in the sample specify the same CDR3. CDR3 DNA sequence: TGTGCCAGCAGCTTGGCAGGGTCTGGAAACACCATATATTTT. Amino acids: CASSLAGSGNTIYF. The chain uses TRBV5-5 and TRBJ1-3; D perhaps matches TRBD1 (5 bases). This CDR3 is built from 14 residues. Trimming removed 0 bases at V and 1 base at J, with 5 bases between. CDR1 is SGHKS, CDR2 YYEKEE, per germline (reference sequence).

The chain carries TRBV11-3 and TRBJ2-1; TRBD2 aligns across 8 bases. The length of the CDR3 is 15 residues. The germline V gene encodes CDR1 SGHNT and CDR2 YENEEA. Trimming at V came to 7 bases and at J to 4 bases, leaving 9 bases not matched to a gene. CDR3 protein: CASNWGLEVYNEQFF. The CDR3 DNA follows: TGTGCCAGCAATTGGGGACTAGAGGTTTACAATGAGCAGTTCTTC. The variable domain in full, completed from reference TRBV11-3 and TRBJ2-1, reads EAGVVQSPRYKIIEKKQPVAFWCNPISGHNTLYWYLQNLGQGPELLIRYENEEAVDDSQLPKDRFSAERLKGVDSTLKIQPAELGDSAVYLCASNWGLEVYNEQFFGPGTRLTVL.

This chain connects TRBV7-9 to TRBJ1-1; 9 nucleotides align to TRBD1. Trimming took 5 bases from V and 1 from J; bases not matched to a gene: 2. CDR3 length: 14 amino acids. Per the germline V gene, CDR1 is SEHNR and CDR2 is FQNEAQ (reference sequence). This CDR3 is CASSTGQGNTEAFF. In DNA, the CDR3 is TGTGCCAGCAGCACGGGACAGGGGAACACTGAAGCTTTCTTT.

V is TRBV3-1 (or the pseudogene TRBV3-2) and J is TRBJ2-1; 10 bases are shared with TRBD1. The J segment lost 6 bases and the V segment lost 4 bases, leaving 6 bases of the junction unmatched. The CDR3 has 15 amino acids. Germline V lookup: CDR1 LGHDT, CDR2 YNNKEL (reference sequence). The CDR3 reads CASSLGTGDINEQFF. In DNA, the CDR3 is TGTGCCAGCAGCCTGGGGACAGGGGATATCAATGAGCAGTTCTTC.

This rearrangement joins TRBV27 to TRBJ2-2; possibly TRBD1 for D (6 bases). The length of the CDR3 is 12 residues. CDR1 is MNHEY and CDR2 is SMNVEV in the germline V gene (reference sequence). For the CDR3, the DNA is TGTGCAGCCGGGACATTGACCGGGGAGCTGTTTTTT. It encodes CAAGTLTGELFF.

The chain combines TRBV3-1 (or the pseudogene TRBV3-2) with TRBJ1-5; 8 bases are a match to TRBD1. Germline CDR1 and CDR2: LGHDT and YNNKEL (reference sequence). The CDR3 has 14 amino acids. Unmatched junction bases numbered 7, after V lost 5 bases and J lost 7 bases. CDR3: CASSRGQGGQPQHF. The CDR3 DNA sequence: TGTGCCAGCAGCAGAGGACAGGGCGGACAGCCCCAGCATTTT.